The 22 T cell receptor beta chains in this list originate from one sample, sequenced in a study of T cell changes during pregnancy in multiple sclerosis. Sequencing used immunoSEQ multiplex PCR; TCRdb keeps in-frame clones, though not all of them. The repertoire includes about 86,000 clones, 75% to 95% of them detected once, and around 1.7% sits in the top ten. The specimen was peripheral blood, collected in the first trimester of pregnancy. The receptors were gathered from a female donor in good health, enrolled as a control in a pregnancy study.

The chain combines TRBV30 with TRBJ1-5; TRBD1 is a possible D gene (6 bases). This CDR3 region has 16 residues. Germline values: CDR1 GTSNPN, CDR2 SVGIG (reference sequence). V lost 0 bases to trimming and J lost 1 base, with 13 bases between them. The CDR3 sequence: CAWSVGGPLSNQPQHF. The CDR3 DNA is TGTGCCTGGAGTGTGGGGGGGCCGTTGAGCAATCAGCCCCAGCATTTT.

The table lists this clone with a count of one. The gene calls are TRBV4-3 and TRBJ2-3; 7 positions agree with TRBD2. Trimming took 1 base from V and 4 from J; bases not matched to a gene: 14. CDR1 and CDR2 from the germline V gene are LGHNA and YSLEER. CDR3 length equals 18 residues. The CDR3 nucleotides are TGCGCCAGCAGCCAAGTCGGGCGCGGGGGAGGGTTGGCAGATACGCAGTATTTT. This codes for CASSQVGRGGGLADTQYF.

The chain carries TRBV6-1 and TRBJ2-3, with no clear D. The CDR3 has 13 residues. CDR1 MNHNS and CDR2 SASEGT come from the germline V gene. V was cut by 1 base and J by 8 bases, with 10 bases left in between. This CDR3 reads CASSEDTQVTQYF. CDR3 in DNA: TGTGCCAGCAGTGAAGACACGCAGGTTACGCAGTATTTT.

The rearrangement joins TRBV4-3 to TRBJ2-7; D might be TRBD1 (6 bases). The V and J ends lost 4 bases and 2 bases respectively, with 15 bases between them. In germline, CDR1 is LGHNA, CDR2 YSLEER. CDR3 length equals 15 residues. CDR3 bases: TGCGCCAGCAGCCCTTTCTGGACAGACCCCTACGAGCAGTACTTC. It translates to CASSPFWTDPYEQYF.

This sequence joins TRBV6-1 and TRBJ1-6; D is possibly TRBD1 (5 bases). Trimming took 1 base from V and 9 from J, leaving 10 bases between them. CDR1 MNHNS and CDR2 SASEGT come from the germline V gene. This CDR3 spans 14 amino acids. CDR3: CASSEVGHSSPLHF. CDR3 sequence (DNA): TGTGCCAGCAGTGAAGTAGGACACTCTTCACCCCTCCACTTT.

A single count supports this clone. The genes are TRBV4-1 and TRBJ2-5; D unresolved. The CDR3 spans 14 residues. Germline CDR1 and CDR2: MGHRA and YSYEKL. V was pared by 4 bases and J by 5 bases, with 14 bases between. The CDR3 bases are TGCGCCAGCAGCCCACGAGAGGTGCTCGAGACCCAGTACTTC. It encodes CASSPREVLETQYF.

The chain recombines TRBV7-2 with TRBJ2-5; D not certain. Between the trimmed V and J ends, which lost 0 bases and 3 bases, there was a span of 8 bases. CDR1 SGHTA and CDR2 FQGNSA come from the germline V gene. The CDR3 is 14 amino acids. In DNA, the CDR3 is TGTGCCAGCAGCTTAGCGGGCCCTAAAGAGACCCAGTACTTC. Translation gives CASSLAGPKETQYF. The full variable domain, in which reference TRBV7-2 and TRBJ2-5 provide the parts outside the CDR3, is GAGVSQSPSNKVTEKGKDVELRCDPISGHTALYWYRQSLGQGLEFLIYFQGNSAPDKSGLPSDRFSAERTGGSVSTLTIQRTQQEDSAVYLCASSLAGPKETQYFGPGTRLLVL.

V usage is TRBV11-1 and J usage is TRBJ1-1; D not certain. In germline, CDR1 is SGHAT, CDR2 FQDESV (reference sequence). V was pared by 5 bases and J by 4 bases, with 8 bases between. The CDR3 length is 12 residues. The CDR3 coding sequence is TGTGCCAGCAGCCAAGAGTTCACTGAAGCTTTCTTT. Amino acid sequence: CASSQEFTEAFF.

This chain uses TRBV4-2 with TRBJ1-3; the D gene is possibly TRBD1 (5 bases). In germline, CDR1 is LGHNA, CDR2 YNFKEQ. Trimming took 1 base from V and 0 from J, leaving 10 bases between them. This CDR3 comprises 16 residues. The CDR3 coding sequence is TGTGCCAGCAGCCAAGGGGGCAGCCTCTCTGGAAACACCATATATTTT. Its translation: CASSQGGSLSGNTIYF.

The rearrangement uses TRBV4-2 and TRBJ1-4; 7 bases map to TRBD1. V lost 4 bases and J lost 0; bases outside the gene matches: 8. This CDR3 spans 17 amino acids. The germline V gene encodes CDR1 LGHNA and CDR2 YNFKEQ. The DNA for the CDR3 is TGTGCCAGCAGCCCTAGACAGGGCCAAGCAACTAATGAAAAACTGTTTTTT. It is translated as CASSPRQGQATNEKLFF.

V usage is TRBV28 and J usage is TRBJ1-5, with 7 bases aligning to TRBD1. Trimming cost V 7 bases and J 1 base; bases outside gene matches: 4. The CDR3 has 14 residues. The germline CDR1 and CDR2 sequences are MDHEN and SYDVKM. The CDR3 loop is CASTGGGSNQPQHF. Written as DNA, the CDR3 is TGTGCCAGCACGGGAGGGGGCAGCAATCAGCCCCAGCATTTT.

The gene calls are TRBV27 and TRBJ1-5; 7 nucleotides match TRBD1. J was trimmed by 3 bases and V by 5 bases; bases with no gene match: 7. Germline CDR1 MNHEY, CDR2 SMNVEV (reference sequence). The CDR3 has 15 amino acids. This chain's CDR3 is CASSLSGTDNQPQHF. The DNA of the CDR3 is TGTGCCAGCAGTCTCTCCGGGACAGACAATCAGCCCCAGCATTTT.

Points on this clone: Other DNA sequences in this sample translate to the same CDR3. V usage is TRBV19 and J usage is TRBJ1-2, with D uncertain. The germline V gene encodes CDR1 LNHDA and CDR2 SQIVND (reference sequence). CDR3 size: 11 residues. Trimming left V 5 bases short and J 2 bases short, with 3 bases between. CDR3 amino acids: CASSGNYGYTF. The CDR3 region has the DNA TGTGCCAGTAGTGGCAACTATGGCTACACCTTC.

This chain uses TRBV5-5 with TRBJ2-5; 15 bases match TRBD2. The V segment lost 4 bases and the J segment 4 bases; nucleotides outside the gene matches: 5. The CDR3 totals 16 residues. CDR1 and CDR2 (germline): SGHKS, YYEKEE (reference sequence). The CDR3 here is CASSPGLAGGPETQYF. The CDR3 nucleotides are TGTGCCAGCAGCCCGGGACTAGCGGGAGGCCCAGAGACCCAGTACTTC.

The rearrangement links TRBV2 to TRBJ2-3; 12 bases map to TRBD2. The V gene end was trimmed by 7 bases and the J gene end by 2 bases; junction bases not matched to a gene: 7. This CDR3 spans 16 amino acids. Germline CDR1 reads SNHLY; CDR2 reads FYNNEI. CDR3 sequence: CASTPGLAGLTDTQYF. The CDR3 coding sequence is TGTGCCAGCACCCCCGGACTAGCGGGGCTCACAGATACGCAGTATTTT.

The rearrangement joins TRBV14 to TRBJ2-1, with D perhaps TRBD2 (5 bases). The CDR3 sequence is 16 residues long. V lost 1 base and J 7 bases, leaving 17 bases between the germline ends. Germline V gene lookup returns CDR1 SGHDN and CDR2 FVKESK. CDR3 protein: CASSQGFRGSGNEQFF. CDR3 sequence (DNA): TGTGCCAGCAGCCAAGGGTTCCGCGGGTCGGGAAATGAGCAGTTCTTC.

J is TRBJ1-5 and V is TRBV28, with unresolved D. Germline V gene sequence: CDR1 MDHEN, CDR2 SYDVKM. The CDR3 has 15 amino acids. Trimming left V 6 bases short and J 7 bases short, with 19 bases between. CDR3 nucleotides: TGTGCCAGCAGCCGGGCCTGGGCCCCGGGGCAGCCCCAGCATTTT. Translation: CASSRAWAPGQPQHF.

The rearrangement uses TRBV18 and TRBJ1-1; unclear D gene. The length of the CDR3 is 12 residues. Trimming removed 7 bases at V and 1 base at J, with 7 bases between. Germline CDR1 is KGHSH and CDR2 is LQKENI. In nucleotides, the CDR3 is TGTGCCAGCTTCACAGCGAACACTGAAGCTTTCTTT. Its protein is CASFTANTEAFF.

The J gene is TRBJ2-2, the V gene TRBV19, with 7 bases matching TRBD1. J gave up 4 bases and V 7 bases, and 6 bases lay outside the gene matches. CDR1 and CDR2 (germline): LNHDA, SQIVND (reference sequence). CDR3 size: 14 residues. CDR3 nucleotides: TGTGCCAGTAAAGTCGACAGGGCCACCGGGGAGCTGTTTTTT. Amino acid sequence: CASKVDRATGELFF.

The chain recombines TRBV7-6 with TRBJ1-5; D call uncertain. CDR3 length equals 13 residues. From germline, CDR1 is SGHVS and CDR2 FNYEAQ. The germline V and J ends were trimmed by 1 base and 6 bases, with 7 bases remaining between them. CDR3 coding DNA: TGTGCCAGCAGCTTAGGTAGAACTCAGCCCCAGCATTTT. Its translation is CASSLGRTQPQHF.

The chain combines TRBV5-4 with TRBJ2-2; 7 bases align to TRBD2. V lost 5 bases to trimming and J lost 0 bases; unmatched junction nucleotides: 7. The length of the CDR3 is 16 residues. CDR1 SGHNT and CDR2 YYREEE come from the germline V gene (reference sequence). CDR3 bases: TGTGCCAGCAGACGGCCCGGGAGGTCGAACACCGGGGAGCTGTTTTTT. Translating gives CASRRPGRSNTGELFF. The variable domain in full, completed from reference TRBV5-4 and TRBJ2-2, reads ETGVTQSPTHLIKTRGQQVTLRCSSQSGHNTVSWYQQALGQGPQFIFQYYREEENGRGNFPPRFSGLQFPNYSSELNVNALELDDSALYLCASRRPGRSNTGELFFGEGSRLTVL.

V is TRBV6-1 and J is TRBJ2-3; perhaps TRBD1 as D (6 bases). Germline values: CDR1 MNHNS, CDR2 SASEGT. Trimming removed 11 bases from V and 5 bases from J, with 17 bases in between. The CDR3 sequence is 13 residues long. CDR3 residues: CAASTGLGDTQYF. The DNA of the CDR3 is TGTGCCGCGAGCACAGGGTTAGGAGATACGCAGTATTTT.